This TCR beta chain was recovered during a study of beta chain features in type 1 diabetes. For the study at large: The samples had approximately 110 million sorted cells examined in all.

This clone turned up a few times. The target antigen is unknown. Whole-study results and caveats: More deletions and fewer insertions at VDJ junctions were found in patients with type 1 diabetes. Healthy donors had naive, central memory and Treg TCRB repertoires that appeared less similar than those seen among patients. Type 1 diabetes patients showed a moderate but significant shortening of TCRB CDR3s in all four CD4+ subsets.

CD4+ naive, central memory, regulatory and stem cell-like memory cells were sorted via CD45RO/CCR7/CD25/CD127/CD95/CD27. Germline values: CDR1 MDHEN, CDR2 SYDVKM. V was pared by 5 bases and J by 2 bases, with 13 bases between. CDR3 length: 15 amino acids. Reverse transcribing all isolated RNA meant expressed TCRB transcripts were sequenced. Using immunoSEQ multiplex PCR, the repertoire was profiled, and TCRdb retains in-frame clones only, with some absent. The profile shows 500,000 to 850,000 clones, around 15% of them singletons. This receptor was identified in a man aged 18 to 30 with type 1 diabetes. This chain connects TRBV28 to TRBJ1-5, with unresolved D. The sample taken for sequencing was naive CD4+ T cells from blood. CDR3 nucleotides: TGTGCCAGCAGTACGCCTGAGGTTGGCAATCAGCCCCAGCATTTT. It specifies CASSTPEVGNQPQHF.